The sequence of this TCR beta chain was determined in a study of molecular identifiers for immune sequencing clone quantification. TCRdb re-derived calls from the PCR reads in MiXCR, one entry per CDR3 protein. The table includes more than 300,000 distinct CDR3 sequences, 20% to 25% detected once. CDR1 and CDR2 (germline): SGHVS, FQNEAQ. V was clipped by 5 bases and J by 10 bases, with 10 bases between them. There are 11 residues in the CDR3. This clonotype showed up many times. This TCR derives from a human donor in good health. Some libraries in this study had Jurkat cell RNA spiked in. The sample comprised naive CD8+ T cells from blood, with Jurkat cell RNA spiked in. Described subset: FACS-sorted CD8+CD4-CCR7+CD45RA+ naive T cells. V gene TRBV7-8 combines with J gene TRBJ2-3; D unresolved. The CDR3 region is CASSVGLSQYF. DNA for the CDR3: TGTGCCAGCAGCGTTGGATTGTCGCAGTATTTT.